A selection of T cell receptor beta chains follows, all from one sample in a study of blood T cells in healthy people across ages. TCRdb reprocessed the 5' RACE reads with MiXCR, giving one entry per CDR3 protein. The sample has 540,000 or so distinct CDR3 sequences; about 25% are singletons. Sequenced material: blood. These receptors all come from a woman aged 70 to 79 in good health. The CDR3 runs from the conserved cysteine through the conserved F or W. A D gene is named only where the DNA matches it firmly. Only part of the rows carry a size: once, few, many, or a class if the clone is expanded.

>few|TRBV6-5|NA|TRBJ2-3
TGTGCCAGCAGTTACCCGACCGTGGAACATAGCACAGATACGCAGTATTTT
CASSYPTVEHSTDTQYF
>NA|TRBV4-2|NA|TRBJ1-3
TGTGCCAGCAGCCAATATGACAGGTCCGCTGGAAACACCATATATTTT
CASSQYDRSAGNTIYF
>few|TRBV6-2/TRBV6-3|TRBD1|TRBJ1-1
TGTGCCAGCAGTTTTACCCGGGACAGGGGGGTGAACACTGAAGCTTTCTTT
CASSFTRDRGVNTEAFF
>NA|TRBV5-8|NA|TRBJ1-1
TGTGCCAGCTCTTCGCCCGGGACGGCAGGGAACACTGAAGCTTTCTTT
CASSSPGTAGNTEAFF
>many|TRBV5-1|TRBD2|TRBJ2-1
TGCGCCAGCAGCACGGGACTAGCGGGGAGTTACAATGAGCAGTTCTTC
CASSTGLAGSYNEQFF
>NA|TRBV6-6|NA|TRBJ2-1
TGTGCCAGCATCAAGGGAGGGGGCGGGGACAATGAGCAGTTCTTC
CASIKGGGGDNEQFF
>NA|TRBV7-2|TRBD2|TRBJ2-1
TGTGCCAGCAGGCAGCTAGCGGGGGCGTACAATGAGCAGTTCTTC
CASRQLAGAYNEQFF
>few|TRBV12-3/TRBV12-4|NA|TRBJ1-4
TGTGCCAGCACCCCCGGAACAGGGATGAAGGAAAAACTGTTTTTT
CASTPGTGMKEKLFF
>few|TRBV27|TRBD1|TRBJ2-5
TGTGCCAGCAACCCAGGGGGCGCAGGTAGAAAGACCCAGTACTTC
CASNPGGAGRKTQYF
>NA|TRBV20-1|NA|TRBJ1-4
TGCAGTGCTTGGGACGTATCAGGCAGTGAAAAACTGTTTTTT
CSAWDVSGSEKLFF
>NA|TRBV7-2|NA|TRBJ1-5
TGTGCCAGCAGCTTAAGCGTGACGGGCAATCAGCCCCAGCATTTT
CASSLSVTGNQPQHF
>NA|TRBV7-9|NA|TRBJ1-5
TGTGCCAGCAGCTTAGAAGGGCTACAGCCCCAGCATTTT
CASSLEGLQPQHF
>few|TRBV4-3|NA|TRBJ2-3
TGCGCCAGCAGCCAAGGGACACCCACAGATACGCAGTATTTT
CASSQGTPTDTQYF
>NA|TRBV10-3|TRBD2|TRBJ2-3
TGTGCCATCAGTATAGCGGGGGGGCCAGGCACAGATACGCAGTATTTT
CAISIAGGPGTDTQYF
>NA|TRBV18|TRBD1|TRBJ2-5
TGTGCCAGCTCACCATACCGGGACAGCAGAGGGACCCAGTACTTC
CASSPYRDSRGTQYF
>NA|TRBV20-1|TRBD2|TRBJ2-1
TGCAGTGCTTTTCCCCCCCCCGGGGGGGCGGGGAATGAGCAGTTCTTC
CSAFPPPGGAGNEQFF
>NA|TRBV7-9|NA|TRBJ2-1
TGTGCCAGCAGCCCGTCCACTAGGGTGAATGAGCAGTTCTTC
CASSPSTRVNEQFF
>few|TRBV6-5|TRBD1|TRBJ2-7
TGTGCCAGCAGTTCCCAGGGGGCCTCCTACGAGCAGTACTTC
CASSSQGASYEQYF
>few|TRBV20-1|NA|TRBJ2-5
TGCAGTGCTAGTTCCGCCAGCAAAGAGACCCAGTACTTC
CSASSASKETQYF
>few|TRBV3-1|TRBD1|TRBJ1-2
TGTGCCAGCAGCCAGGGACGGACAGGGCCGGGCTACACCTTC
CASSQGRTGPGYTF
>few|TRBV18|NA|TRBJ1-2
TGTGCCAGCTCACCACCGAGGAGGGCCCCTCGGAACTATGGCTACACCTTC
CASSPPRRAPRNYGYTF
>NA|TRBV12-3/TRBV12-4|NA|TRBJ2-5
TGTGCCAGCGGATCAGGGTCTACGGCCCAGTACTTC
CASGSGSTAQYF
>NA|TRBV29-1|NA|TRBJ1-3
TGCAGCGTTCTTAAGGCCCTGGGGGGAAACACCATATATTTT
CSVLKALGGNTIYF
>NA|TRBV18|NA|TRBJ1-2
TGTGCCAGCTCACCCAATGCACAGGGATACGGCTACACCTTC
CASSPNAQGYGYTF
>once|TRBV7-2|NA|TRBJ1-3
TGTGCCAGCAGGAATACAGGGAGCTCTGGAAACACCATATATTTT
CASRNTGSSGNTIYF
>many|TRBV7-3|NA|TRBJ2-3
TGTGCCAGCAGCTTAACAGGGGATCCCATGGCAGATACGCAGTATTTT
CASSLTGDPMADTQYF
>once|TRBV6-5|TRBD1|TRBJ2-1
TGTGCCAGCAGTTACTCTTCTGGGACAGGGGTCTACAATGAGCAGTTCTTC
CASSYSSGTGVYNEQFF